What follows are 18 T cell receptor beta chains derived from one specimen sequenced in a study of cytomegalovirus exposure and HLA in healthy donors. PCR was performed using 60 Vbeta and 13 Jbeta primers. Assay used: immunoSEQ multiplex PCR; TCRdb lists only in-frame clones, some missing. Of 150,000 to 200,000 clones listed, 84% are singletons. The specimen was PBMCs. The receptors stem from a man aged 18 to 30 in good health and CMV-seronegative.

The chain has TRBV28 and TRBJ1-5, with a tentative D call TRBD1 (6 bases). This CDR3 region has 15 residues. Germline CDR1 is MDHEN and CDR2 is SYDVKM. The V end was cut by 2 bases, the J end by 5 bases, with 13 bases between. The CDR3 DNA follows: TGTGCCAGCAGTTTAGTACGACAGGTCCATCAGCCCCAGCATTTT. It yields the protein CASSLVRQVHQPQHF.

The V call is TRBV6-1, the J call TRBJ1-1, with unresolved D. Germline V gene sequence: CDR1 MNHNS, CDR2 SASEGT. The germline V and J ends were trimmed by 1 base and 5 bases, with 11 bases remaining between them. CDR3 length: 14 amino acids. CDR3 in amino acids: CASSEVARRTEAFF. The DNA for the CDR3 is TGTGCCAGCAGTGAAGTCGCGAGGAGGACTGAAGCTTTCTTT.

J is TRBJ2-3 and V is TRBV29-1, with no clear D. Between the trimmed V and J ends, which lost 7 bases and 6 bases, there was a span of 23 bases. Germline V gives CDR1 SQVTM, CDR2 ANQGSEA. The CDR3 consists of 15 residues. In nucleotides, the CDR3 is TGCAGCGAAAGGCGACTGAACCACGTCGGGGATACGCAGTATTTT. This encodes CSERRLNHVGDTQYF.

J is TRBJ2-5 and V is TRBV6-1; D is undetermined. Trimming shortened V by 5 bases and J by 2 bases, and 12 bases separated the two germline ends. CDR1 is MNHNS, CDR2 SASEGT, per germline. The CDR3 length is 14 residues. The CDR3 region is CASSPQSVQETQYF. CDR3 DNA sequence: TGTGCCAGCAGTCCCCAATCGGTACAAGAGACCCAGTACTTC.

The chain employs TRBV10-3 and TRBJ2-1; D remains ambiguous. Trimming took off 4 bases at V and 4 bases at J, with 11 bases between the two ends. CDR1 is ENHRY and CDR2 is SYGVKD in the germline V gene. This CDR3 is 14 amino acids long. The CDR3 DNA reads TGTGCCATCAGTGTAAAAGACACGTACAATGAGCAGTTCTTC. It specifies CAISVKDTYNEQFF.

This clone was found a few times. This chain links TRBV29-1 with TRBJ2-3, with 10 bases aligning to TRBD1. Unmatched junction bases numbered 5, after V lost 7 bases and J lost 1 base. Germline V gene data show CDR1 as SQVTM and CDR2 as ANQGSEA. The CDR3 contains 14 residues. CDR3 loop: CSGTGQGGTDTQYF. Written as DNA, the CDR3 is TGCAGCGGCACAGGACAGGGGGGCACAGATACGCAGTATTTT.

This clone came up a few times. This chain uses TRBV15 with TRBJ1-4; 9 bases are shared with TRBD1. CDR3 size: 17 residues. J gave up 5 bases and V 3 bases, and 10 bases lay outside the gene matches. CDR1 is LNHNV and CDR2 is YYDKDF in the germline V gene (reference sequence). The CDR3 loop reads CATSRNGDGQGNEKLFF. The CDR3, as DNA: TGTGCCACCAGCAGGAATGGGGATGGACAGGGGAATGAAAAACTGTTTTTT.

This clone was detected only a few times. The V and J genes are TRBV5-6 and TRBJ1-2; tentatively, D is TRBD1 (5 bases). The CDR3 covers 14 residues. V lost 4 bases and J lost 4, with 14 bases in between. Per the germline V gene, CDR1 is SGHDT and CDR2 is YYEEEE. CDR3 residues: CASSPSGRPYGYTF. The DNA of the CDR3 is TGTGCCAGCAGCCCATCAGGGCGCCCCTATGGCTACACCTTC.

The CDR3 region has the DNA TGCAGCGTTGAGCAGGGGGTAAATGAGCAGTTCTTC. It encodes CSVEQGVNEQFF. The chain joins TRBV29-1 to TRBJ2-1; TRBD1 aligns across 7 bases. In germline, CDR1 is SQVTM, CDR2 ANQGSEA. The junction had 3 bases not matched to a gene; V was cut back by 3 bases and J by 7 bases. The CDR3 is 12 residues long.

The genes are TRBV28 and TRBJ1-4; tentatively, D is TRBD1 (6 bases). The V gene's germline CDR1 is MDHEN and CDR2 SYDVKM. V gave up 6 bases and J gave up 3 bases, with 14 bases separating them. The CDR3 has 15 amino acids. Here the CDR3 DNA reads TGTGCCAGCAGCGAAACAGGGCGACCTAATGAAAAACTGTTTTTT. Translated: CASSETGRPNEKLFF.

The V call is TRBV6-5, the J call TRBJ1-2, with 7 bases fitting TRBD1. Germline V lookup: CDR1 MNHEY, CDR2 SVGAGI. CDR3 size: 13 residues. V lost 5 bases and J lost 7; bases outside the gene matches: 7. DNA of the CDR3: TGTGCCAGCAGTCTTGACAGGGACGGTGGCTACACCTTC. It is translated as CASSLDRDGGYTF.

This sequence joins TRBV7-9 and TRBJ1-1; no reliable D call. The CDR3 length is 14 residues. CDR1 SEHNR and CDR2 FQNEAQ come from the germline V gene (reference sequence). The V and J ends lost 2 bases and 5 bases respectively, with 12 bases between them. The CDR3, as DNA: TGTGCCAGCAGCTTAAATATAGAGTTTACTGAAGCTTTCTTT. Protein sequence: CASSLNIEFTEAFF.

The gene calls are TRBV5-1 and TRBJ2-7, with 7 positions matching TRBD1. Looked up from germline, CDR1 is SGHRS and CDR2 is YFSETQ. This CDR3 is 15 amino acids long. V dropped 2 bases and J dropped 0; count of bases not matched to a gene: 5. CDR3 sequence reads: CASSFRDSFSYEQYF. The CDR3 DNA is TGCGCCAGCAGCTTTAGGGACAGTTTCTCCTACGAGCAGTACTTC. The whole variable domain, remainder taken from reference TRBV5-1 and TRBJ2-7, is KAGVTQTPRYLIKTRGQQVTLSCSPISGHRSVSWYQQTPGQGLQFLFEYFSETQRNKGNFPGRFSGRQFSNSRSEMNVSTLELGDSALYLCASSFRDSFSYEQYFGPGTRLTVT.

As regards this clone: One end of the junction fails to match germline, which may point to a read error. V and J are TRBV7-7 and TRBJ2-2; 7 bases agree with TRBD2. This CDR3 region has 14 residues. Germline-derived CDR1 and CDR2 are SSHAT and FNYEAQ (reference sequence). The CDR3 sequence: CASSPLGGTGELFF. CDR3 in DNA: TGTGCTAGCAGCCCGTTGGGGGGGACCGGGGAGCTGTTTTTT.

CDR3 sequence: CASSLRGVSTNEKLFF. Written as DNA, the CDR3 is TGTGCCAGCAGCTTGCGGGGAGTCTCGACTAATGAAAAACTGTTTTTT. J is TRBJ1-4 and V is TRBV5-4; D uncertain. Germline lookup yields CDR1 SGHNT and CDR2 YYREEE (reference sequence). Trimming left V 1 base short and J 2 bases short, with 12 bases between. CDR3 length equals 16 residues.

A note on this clone: Sequence at one end of the junction differs from germline and may be a read error. The chain couples TRBV7-9 to TRBJ2-7; 7 bases map to TRBD2. CDR1 is SEHNR and CDR2 is FQNEAQ in the germline V gene (reference sequence). The CDR3 sequence is 12 residues long. CDR3 loop: CSSSAGLQEQYF. Written as DNA, the CDR3 is TGTTCCAGCAGCGCGGGACTACAAGAGCAGTACTTC.

The chain recombines TRBV5-1 with TRBJ1-1, with 10 bases aligning to TRBD1. This CDR3 region has 16 residues. The J segment lost 0 bases and the V segment lost 4 bases, leaving 6 bases of the junction unmatched. Germline CDR1 reads SGHRS; CDR2 reads YFSETQ. CDR3 bases: TGCGCCAGCAGCCCAGGACAGGGGGTCATGAACACTGAAGCTTTCTTT. Amino acids: CASSPGQGVMNTEAFF.

CDR3 region: CASSVAGAVNEQYF. The CDR3 DNA follows: TGTGCCAGCAGTGTGGCAGGGGCAGTGAACGAGCAGTACTTC. V usage is TRBV5-4 and J usage is TRBJ2-7, with a possible D match to TRBD1 (6 bases). The V end lost 5 bases, the J end lost 5 bases, and 17 bases lay between the germline ends. The germline V gene encodes CDR1 SGHNT and CDR2 YYREEE (reference sequence). The CDR3 is made up of 14 amino acids. Combining the CDR3 with reference TRBV5-4 and TRBJ2-7 gives the whole variable domain ETGVTQSPTHLIKTRGQQVTLRCSSQSGHNTVSWYQQALGQGPQFIFQYYREEENGRGNFPPRFSGLQFPNYSSELNVNALELDDSALYLCASSVAGAVNEQYFGPGTRLTVT.